This T cell receptor beta chain was sequenced in a study of T cell responses to AZD1222 COVID-19 vaccine. For the study at large: Timing groups of about 4 and about 12 weeks for second doses were pooled. Study findings and constraints: Baseline serology detected seropositivity in only a handful of AZD1222 recipients. Repertoires were obtained only post-peak T cell response. Among the donors, most were white British and more were female, and clonal diversity was possibly underestimated.

The CDR3 consists of 16 residues. Germline CDR1 is SEHNR and CDR2 is FQNEAQ (reference sequence). V lost 5 bases, J lost 2 bases, and 6 bases stayed unmatched. Profiling relied on immunoSEQ multiplex PCR, and the TCRdb table lists in-frame clones only, not all of them. The sample carries 100,000 to 120,000 clones, 88% recorded once. A note on this clone: Its antigen is currently unknown.

The source was peripheral blood, collected on day 0 of AZD1222 vaccination. The chain uses TRBV7-9 and TRBJ2-7; the match to TRBD2 covers 13 bases. This sequence was found in an adult in good health. The CDR3 loop reads CASSPPGLAGTYEQYF. The CDR3 coding sequence is TGTGCCAGCAGCCCGCCGGGACTAGCGGGAACCTACGAGCAGTACTTC.